Sequencing of this TCR beta chain was carried out in a study of T cells in women clearing cervical HPV infection. Produced via immunoSEQ multiplex PCR; TCRdb's table is partial and in-frame only. The sample totals some 30,000 clones; its top ten clones hold around 18%. There are 15 residues in the CDR3. The germline V gene has CDR1 DFQATT and CDR2 SNEGSKA (reference sequence). The V segment lost 7 bases and the J segment 9 bases; nucleotides outside the gene matches: 16. Study-level points and caveats: T-cell numbers per sample were unknown and may explain richness differences. CIN3+ cases had significantly higher TCR repertoire richness than controls, but evenness did not differ. Timing of associations relative to infection is unclear; T-cell subsets were not isolated.

Regarding this clone: Its antigen remains unknown. The read is 3 residues too short to cover the CDR3 end, so that end is filled in from the germline J gene.

The source of this sequence is a woman aged 18-69 years with a cervical HPV16 infection that either progressed to CIN3+ or cleared (not recorded which). The V call is TRBV20-1, the J call TRBJ2-1, with 9 bases aligning to TRBD2. The sequenced material came from blood buffy coat. CDR3 protein: CSVQPPGLASGEQFF. The CDR3 bases that were read are TGCAGTGTCCAACCTCCGGGACTAGCATCTGGTGAG.